These 27 T cell receptor beta chains share one sample of origin, sequenced in a study of blood T cells in healthy people across ages. Next came a second PCR, run for about 7 to 12 cycles, which used a sample-barcoded 5' primer along with a J-beta primer mix. TCRdb independently ran MiXCR on the 5' RACE reads; one entry per CDR3 protein. The sample holds about a million distinct CDR3 sequences, just over 50% seen once. The sequenced sample was blood. The origin of the receptors is a woman aged 60 to 75 in good health.

V and J are TRBV12-3 or TRBV12-4 and TRBJ2-3; possibly TRBD2 for D (6 bases). The CDR3 is made up of 14 amino acids. V was trimmed by 3 bases and J by 2 bases, leaving 9 bases between them. This CDR3 is CASSLGRITDTQYF. The CDR3 DNA follows: TGTGCCAGCAGTTTGGGGAGGATCACAGATACGCAGTATTTT.

The chain combines TRBV20-1 with TRBJ1-4; 7 bases match TRBD1. V shed 6 bases, J shed 3 bases, and the junction held 4 bases outside the gene matches. The germline V gene has CDR1 DFQATT and CDR2 SNEGSKA (reference sequence). This CDR3 comprises 13 residues. CDR3 in DNA: TGCAGTGCACCTCAGGGGGCTAATGAAAAACTGTTTTTT. Its protein is CSAPQGANEKLFF.

This rearrangement joins TRBV7-9 to TRBJ2-3; D unclear. Trimming took off 4 bases at V and 3 bases at J, with 11 bases between the two ends. The CDR3 has 14 amino acids. Germline CDR1 reads SEHNR; CDR2 reads FQNEAQ (reference sequence). The CDR3 DNA reads TGTGCCAGCAGCTCCCGGATAGCTACAGATACGCAGTATTTT. Translation: CASSSRIATDTQYF.

This clonotype has a handful of counts. The gene calls are TRBV7-9 and TRBJ2-7; 8 bases fit TRBD1. TRBJ2-4 explains the end of the DNA better; the J call may be wrong. The V gene's germline CDR1 is SEHNR and CDR2 FQNEAQ (reference sequence). The CDR3 consists of 15 residues. CDR3 residues: CASSLETGAKNIQYF. The CDR3 DNA follows: TGTGCCAGCAGCTTAGAGACAGGGGCTAAAAACATTCAGTACTTC.

The V and J genes are TRBV6-6 and TRBJ1-2, with D tentatively TRBD1 (5 bases). The CDR3 has 13 residues. Trimming cost V 5 bases and J 3 bases, with 10 bases left between them. Germline V gene lookup returns CDR1 MNHNY and CDR2 SVGAGI (reference sequence). The CDR3: CASSGDSYYGYTF. The CDR3 DNA is TGTGCCAGCAGTGGGGACTCATACTATGGCTACACCTTC.

This rearrangement joins TRBV9 to TRBJ2-1; TRBD2 aligns across 12 bases. The J segment lost 7 bases and the V segment lost 4 bases, leaving 12 bases of the junction unmatched. This CDR3 has 17 residues. In germline, CDR1 is SGDLS, CDR2 YYNGEE. DNA of the CDR3: TGTGCCAGCAGCTTACAACCTAGCGGGAGGGCTGGAAATGAGCAGTTCTTC. Translating it yields CASSLQPSGRAGNEQFF.

V usage is TRBV20-1 and J usage is TRBJ1-2; no firm D call. Germline CDR1 DFQATT, CDR2 SNEGSKA (reference sequence). Trimming took off 7 bases at V and 4 bases at J, with 13 bases between the two ends. CDR3 length: 12 amino acids. This chain's CDR3 is CSGTESGYGYTF. The CDR3 DNA is TGCAGTGGTACTGAGTCAGGCTATGGCTACACCTTC.

This clonotype was counted between two and nine times. This sequence joins TRBV7-8 and TRBJ2-3, with 8 positions matching TRBD1. Germline V CDR1 and CDR2: SGHVS, FQNEAQ. There are 13 residues in the CDR3. J gave up 8 bases and V 3 bases, and 4 bases lay outside the gene matches. The chain's CDR3 is CASSFSQGGTQYF. The CDR3 DNA follows: TGTGCCAGCAGCTTCTCACAGGGGGGTACGCAGTATTTT.

About this clonotype: The junction does not match germline at one end; this may be a read error. This rearrangement joins TRBV10-3 to TRBJ2-5; 9 positions agree with TRBD1. The CDR3 has 17 amino acids. Germline V gives CDR1 ENHRY, CDR2 SYGVKD. Here the CDR3 reads CAISESHRPGQGLAQYF. CDR3 sequence (DNA): TGTGCCATCAGCGAGTCGCACCGACCGGGACAGGGTCTAGCCCAGTACTTC.

The gene calls are TRBV13 and TRBJ2-5; D may match TRBD1 or TRBD2 (7 bases each). The germline V gene has CDR1 PRHDT and CDR2 FYEKMQ (reference sequence). The CDR3 consists of 19 residues. Deletions cut 0 bases from V and 5 bases from J, with 25 bases between. The CDR3 sequence is CASSLGDRAAGAREETQYF. CDR3 DNA: TGTGCCAGCAGCTTAGGAGACAGGGCTGCGGGAGCAAGGGAGGAGACCCAGTACTTC. Full variable domain (remainder filled in from reference TRBV13 and TRBJ2-5): AAGVIQSPRHLIKEKRETATLKCYPIPRHDTVYWYQQGPGQDPQFLISFYEKMQSDKGSIPDRFSAQQFSDYHSELNMSSLELGDSALYFCASSLGDRAAGAREETQYFGPGTRLLVL.

The genes are TRBV7-9 and TRBJ2-1, with D hard to call. The CDR3 has 14 residues. Germline CDR1 is SEHNR and CDR2 is FQNEAQ (reference sequence). Trimming removed 5 bases from V and 8 bases from J, with 16 bases in between. DNA of the CDR3: TGTGCCAGCAGCACTCAGACGGGTTTCGATGAGCAGTTCTTC. It yields the protein CASSTQTGFDEQFF.

On this clonotype: At one end the junction does not follow the germline gene, possibly because of a read error. This chain joins TRBV2 and TRBJ2-7, with D uncertain. The germline V gene encodes CDR1 SNHLY and CDR2 FYNNEI. The CDR3 runs to 12 residues. For the CDR3, the DNA is TGTGCCAGTAGTGACATTTCCTACGAGCAGTACTTC. Its protein product is CASSDISYEQYF. Full variable domain (outside the CDR3, taken from reference TRBV2 and TRBJ2-7): EPEVTQTPSHQVTQMGQEVILRCVPISNHLYFYWYRQILGQKVEFLVSFYNNEISEKSEIFDDQFSVERPDGSNFTLKIRSTKLEDSAMYFCASSDISYEQYFGPGTRLTVT.

This clonotype was seen once. This sequence joins TRBV29-1 and TRBJ2-1, with 9 bases matching TRBD1. Germline CDR1 SQVTM, CDR2 ANQGSEA. The length of the CDR3 is 14 residues. With 7 bases clipped from V and 3 bases from J, the junction kept 7 bases outside the gene matches. The CDR3 sequence: CSGQGQGDYNEQFF. Written as DNA, the CDR3 is TGCAGCGGGCAGGGACAGGGTGACTACAATGAGCAGTTCTTC.

With regard to this clonotype: This may come from a read error, since a much larger clone is one base off. The chain recombines TRBV7-9 with TRBJ2-7; 14 bases match TRBD2. Germline CDR1 reads SEHNR; CDR2 reads FQNEAQ (reference sequence). CDR3 length: 16 residues. As DNA, the CDR3 is TGTGCCAGCAGCTCGACTAGCGGGAGGGTCCTCTACAAGCAGTACTTC. Translating it yields CASSSTSGRVLYKQYF.

With regard to this clonotype: The germline gene is not matched at one end of the junction; a read error may be the cause. The V gene is TRBV7-9, the J gene TRBJ2-4; perhaps TRBD1 as D (5 bases). The DNA end is more similar to TRBJ2-7, so the J call may be wrong. CDR1 and CDR2 from the germline V gene are SEHNR and FQNEAQ (reference sequence). CDR3 size: 13 residues. The chain's CDR3 is CAGSLDSFGEQYF. The DNA for the CDR3 is TGTGCCGGCAGTTTAGACAGCTTCGGCGAGCAGTACTTC.

The chain employs TRBV12-3 or TRBV12-4 and TRBJ2-7; 9 bases line up with TRBD1. With V trimmed by 3 bases and J by 4 bases, 7 bases remained unmatched. This CDR3 is 15 amino acids long. CDR3 protein: CASSFLGQGVYEQYF. The CDR3, as DNA: TGTGCCAGCAGTTTTCTGGGACAGGGAGTTTACGAGCAGTACTTC.

In this sample, this clonotype turned up a few times. The V and J genes are TRBV6-1 and TRBJ1-1, with 7 bases identical to TRBD1. Germline V CDR1 and CDR2: MNHNS, SASEGT. Unmatched junction bases numbered 3, after V lost 4 bases and J lost 1 base. This CDR3 is built from 14 residues. The CDR3 protein is CASSVSGGNTEAFF. The CDR3 DNA follows: TGTGCCAGCAGTGTTTCAGGGGGGAACACTGAAGCTTTCTTT.

This clonotype appeared once. The V and J genes are TRBV4-3 and TRBJ2-7; the D is unclear. CDR1 is LGHNA and CDR2 is YSLEER in the germline V gene. V was pared by 0 bases and J by 2 bases, with 11 bases between. CDR3 length equals 15 residues. CDR3 protein: CASSQDWAGAYEQYF. CDR3 nucleotide sequence: TGCGCCAGCAGCCAAGATTGGGCCGGAGCCTACGAGCAGTACTTC.

The V and J genes are TRBV6-6 and TRBJ1-2, with TRBD1 matching over 7 bases. CDR3 length: 12 amino acids. V lost 6 bases to trimming and J lost 6 bases; unmatched junction nucleotides: 4. Germline V CDR1 and CDR2: MNHNY, SVGAGI (reference sequence). The CDR3 region has the DNA TGTGCCAGCAGCCCTACAGGGGATGGCTACACCTTC. This gives the protein CASSPTGDGYTF.

There are a few counts of this clonotype. The gene calls are TRBV7-9 and TRBJ2-7; TRBD2 is a possible D gene (5 bases). The J call may be wrong; the DNA end is better matched by TRBJ2-5. CDR1 SEHNR and CDR2 FQNEAQ come from the germline V gene (reference sequence). There are 17 residues in the CDR3. Here the CDR3 reads CASRPQNVALRGKTQYF. DNA for the CDR3: TGTGCCAGCAGGCCACAAAATGTAGCTCTTCGGGGAAAGACCCAGTACTTC.

V and J are TRBV6-5 and TRBJ2-4, with D unclear. Germline V gene sequence: CDR1 MNHEY, CDR2 SVGAGI. Trimming took 4 bases from V and 1 from J, leaving 8 bases between them. The CDR3 length is 14 residues. The CDR3 DNA is TGTGCCAGCAGTTTTGTATGGGCCAAAAACATTCAGTACTTC. Encoded protein: CASSFVWAKNIQYF.

The chain carries TRBV12-3 or TRBV12-4 and TRBJ2-3; possibly TRBD1 or TRBD2 for D (5 bases each). Trimming stripped 4 bases from V and 6 bases from J, with 17 bases between. The CDR3 sequence is 15 residues long. The chain's CDR3 is CASSSPFFREDTQYF. For the CDR3, the DNA is TGTGCCAGCAGTTCGCCCTTTTTCAGGGAGGATACGCAGTATTTT.

This clonotype has just a few counts. The CDR3 sequence: CASSPTPGQSETQYF. For the CDR3, the DNA is TGCGCCAGCAGCCCTACCCCGGGACAGTCGGAGACCCAGTACTTC. V and J are TRBV5-1 and TRBJ2-5; the match to TRBD1 covers 7 bases. Per the germline V gene, CDR1 is SGHRS and CDR2 is YFSETQ. J gave up 5 bases and V 4 bases, and 11 bases lay outside the gene matches. This CDR3 comprises 15 residues.

The rearrangement links TRBV27 to TRBJ2-1, with 7 bases that match TRBD2. Germline assignment: CDR1 MNHEY and CDR2 SMNVEV (reference sequence). V was pared by 3 bases and J by 2 bases, with 4 bases of the junction left unmatched. The CDR3 contains 15 residues. The CDR3 reads CASSFLGGAYNEQFF. The CDR3, as DNA: TGTGCCAGCAGTTTCCTGGGAGGGGCCTACAATGAGCAGTTCTTC.

The V call is TRBV28, the J call TRBJ2-1, with 10 bases fitting TRBD2. The trim removed 5 bases at V and 9 bases at J, leaving 4 bases unmatched. There are 13 residues in the CDR3. In germline, CDR1 is MDHEN, CDR2 SYDVKM. The CDR3 loop is CASSPGLAAEQFF. The CDR3 nucleotides read TGTGCCAGCAGTCCAGGACTAGCGGCTGAGCAGTTCTTC. Based on the CDR3 plus reference TRBV28 and TRBJ2-1, the full variable domain is DVKVTQSSRYLVKRTGEKVFLECVQDMDHENMFWYRQDPGLGLRLIYFSYDVKMKEKGDIPEGYSVSREKKERFSLILESASTNQTSMYLCASSPGLAAEQFFGPGTRLTVL.

This clonotype was counted once. Since a much larger clone is just one base distant, this may be a read error. The V and J genes are TRBV5-1 and TRBJ2-7; D may be TRBD2 (6 bases). This CDR3 has 14 residues. The V and J ends lost 7 bases and 1 base respectively, with 15 bases between them. CDR1 and CDR2 from the germline V gene are SGHRS and YFSETQ. The CDR3 reads CASGWDLGSYEQYF. CDR3 DNA sequence: TGCGCCAGCGGCTGGGACTTGGGGTCCTACGAGCAGTACTTC.

V usage is TRBV2 and J usage is TRBJ2-7, with 7 bases fitting TRBD1. There are 16 residues in the CDR3. Trimming cost V 6 bases and J 3 bases; bases outside gene matches: 14. Germline assignment: CDR1 SNHLY and CDR2 FYNNEI. The CDR3 DNA reads TGTGCCAGCAGCGCGATCCCCGGACAGGAGCACTACGAGCAGTACTTC. This encodes CASSAIPGQEHYEQYF.